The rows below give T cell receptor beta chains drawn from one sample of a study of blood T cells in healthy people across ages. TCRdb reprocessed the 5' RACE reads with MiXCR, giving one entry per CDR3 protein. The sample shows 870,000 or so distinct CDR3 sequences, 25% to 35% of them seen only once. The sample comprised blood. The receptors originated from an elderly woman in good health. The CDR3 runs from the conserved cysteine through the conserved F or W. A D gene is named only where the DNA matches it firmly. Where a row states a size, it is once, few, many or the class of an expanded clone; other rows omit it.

CDR3 protein: CASREPPAGYGYTF
CDR3 DNA: TGTGCCAGCAGGGAGCCTCCGGCGGGCTATGGCTACACCTTC
V gene: TRBV2
clone size: NA
CDR3 length: 14
J gene: TRBJ1-2
D gene: NA

CDR3 protein: CASSLALGTGVETQYF
CDR3 DNA: TGTGCCAGCAGCTTAGCGCTCGGGACAGGGGTAGAGACCCAGTACTTC
V gene: TRBV7-9
clone size: many
CDR3 length: 16
J gene: TRBJ2-5
D gene: TRBD1

CDR3 protein: CASSHDRAAPLHF
CDR3 DNA: TGTGCCAGCAGCCACGACAGGGCGGCACCCCTCCACTTT
V gene: TRBV7-9
clone size: few
CDR3 length: 13
J gene: TRBJ1-6
D gene: TRBD1

CDR3 protein: CASSQGGTYEQYF
CDR3 DNA: TGTGCCAGCAGCCAGGGGGGGACCTACGAGCAGTACTTC
V gene: TRBV7-2
clone size: many
CDR3 length: 13
J gene: TRBJ2-7
D gene: NA

CDR3 protein: CASSPDPGLAGEQYF
CDR3 DNA: TGCGCCAGCAGCCCGGACCCGGGACTAGCGGGGGAGCAGTACTTC
V gene: TRBV5-1
clone size: NA
CDR3 length: 15
J gene: TRBJ2-7
D gene: TRBD2

CDR3 protein: CASSNLQGASYGYTF
CDR3 DNA: TGTGCCAGCAGTAACCTACAGGGGGCTTCGTATGGCTACACCTTC
V gene: TRBV2
clone size: NA
CDR3 length: 15
J gene: TRBJ1-2
D gene: TRBD1

CDR3 protein: CASRGQATNWGGYTF
CDR3 DNA: TGTGCCAGCAGGGGCCAGGCCACCAACTGGGGTGGCTACACCTTC
V gene: TRBV27
clone size: many
CDR3 length: 15
J gene: TRBJ1-2
D gene: NA

CDR3 protein: CASSLQWTGGSEQFF
CDR3 DNA: TGTGCCAGCAGCTTACAATGGACAGGGGGCTCTGAGCAGTTCTTC
V gene: TRBV11-3
clone size: NA
CDR3 length: 15
J gene: TRBJ2-1
D gene: TRBD1

CDR3 protein: CASSPPRPNNEQFF
CDR3 DNA: TGTGCCAGCTCACCACCCAGGCCAAACAATGAGCAGTTCTTC
V gene: TRBV18
clone size: NA
CDR3 length: 14
J gene: TRBJ2-1
D gene: NA

CDR3 protein: CASSPQALEGTQYF
CDR3 DNA: TGTGCCAGCTCACCACAGGCCCTGGAAGGGACCCAGTACTTC
V gene: TRBV18
clone size: NA
CDR3 length: 14
J gene: TRBJ2-5
D gene: NA

CDR3 protein: CASSPLRGQETQYF
CDR3 DNA: TGTGCCAGCTCACCACTCCGGGGGCAAGAGACCCAGTACTTC
V gene: TRBV18
clone size: many
CDR3 length: 14
J gene: TRBJ2-5
D gene: NA

CDR3 protein: CASSSVGRETQYF
CDR3 DNA: TGTGCCAGCAGTTCAGTGGGAAGGGAGACCCAGTACTTC
V gene: TRBV28
clone size: many
CDR3 length: 13
J gene: TRBJ2-5
D gene: NA

CDR3 protein: CATSARGQGQPQHF
CDR3 DNA: TGTGCCACCAGTGCTCGGGGACAGGGTCAGCCCCAGCATTTT
V gene: TRBV24-1
clone size: few
CDR3 length: 14
J gene: TRBJ1-5
D gene: TRBD1

CDR3 protein: CASRLGNSGGVTSTDTQYF
CDR3 DNA: TGTGCCAGCAGACTAGGGAATAGCGGGGGGGTTACTAGCACAGATACGCAGTATTTT
V gene: TRBV7-2
clone size: few
CDR3 length: 19
J gene: TRBJ2-3
D gene: TRBD2

CDR3 protein: CAIRGTVDNEQFF
CDR3 DNA: TGTGCCATCAGGGGGACCGTCGACAATGAGCAGTTCTTC
V gene: TRBV10-3
clone size: NA
CDR3 length: 13
J gene: TRBJ2-1
D gene: NA

CDR3 protein: CSVVRHLSYEQYF
CDR3 DNA: TGCAGCGTTGTACGGCACCTTAGCTACGAGCAGTACTTC
V gene: TRBV29-1
clone size: NA
CDR3 length: 13
J gene: TRBJ2-7
D gene: NA

CDR3 protein: CASSYRGGDTEAFF
CDR3 DNA: TGTGCCAGCAGTTACAGAGGGGGGGACACTGAAGCTTTCTTT
V gene: TRBV6-2/TRBV6-3
clone size: NA
CDR3 length: 14
J gene: TRBJ1-1
D gene: NA

CDR3 protein: CASSSRQGRGYTF
CDR3 DNA: TGTGCCAGCAGCTCTAGACAGGGAAGGGGCTACACCTTC
V gene: TRBV7-2
clone size: many
CDR3 length: 13
J gene: TRBJ1-2
D gene: TRBD1

CDR3 protein: CASSFAGAVNEKLFF
CDR3 DNA: TGTGCCAGCAGTTTCGCGGGGGCCGTTAATGAAAAACTGTTTTTT
V gene: TRBV27
clone size: NA
CDR3 length: 15
J gene: TRBJ1-4
D gene: NA

CDR3 protein: CASSLMGPNNEQFF
CDR3 DNA: TGTGCCAGCAGCTTAATGGGACCGAACAATGAGCAGTTCTTC
V gene: TRBV7-9
clone size: many
CDR3 length: 14
J gene: TRBJ2-1
D gene: NA

CDR3 protein: CSAIDIQRNTIYF
CDR3 DNA: TGCAGTGCTATCGACATCCAACGAAACACCATATATTTT
V gene: TRBV20-1
clone size: NA
CDR3 length: 13
J gene: TRBJ1-3
D gene: NA

CDR3 protein: CSARGGTGRYEQYF
CDR3 DNA: TGCAGTGCTAGAGGAGGAACAGGTCGATACGAGCAGTACTTC
V gene: TRBV20-1
clone size: few
CDR3 length: 14
J gene: TRBJ2-7
D gene: NA

CDR3 protein: CASRRAGENNEQFF
CDR3 DNA: TGTGCCAGCAGGAGGGCGGGGGAAAACAATGAGCAGTTCTTC
V gene: TRBV2
clone size: few
CDR3 length: 14
J gene: TRBJ2-1
D gene: TRBD2

CDR3 protein: CASSYNGGAYEQYF
CDR3 DNA: TGTGCCAGCAGCTATAACGGGGGGGCCTACGAGCAGTACTTC
V gene: TRBV11-2
clone size: NA
CDR3 length: 14
J gene: TRBJ2-7
D gene: TRBD2

CDR3 protein: CASSPMTAGANVLTF
CDR3 DNA: TGTGCCAGCAGCCCCATGACCGCTGGGGCCAACGTCCTGACTTTC
V gene: TRBV7-8
clone size: many
CDR3 length: 15
J gene: TRBJ2-6
D gene: NA

CDR3 protein: CASSYVRSNEKLFF
CDR3 DNA: TGTGCCAGCAGTTACGTCAGATCTAATGAAAAACTGTTTTTT
V gene: TRBV6-6
clone size: few
CDR3 length: 14
J gene: TRBJ1-4
D gene: NA

CDR3 protein: CAWSFQDYYGYTF
CDR3 DNA: TGTGCCTGGAGCTTCCAGGATTACTATGGCTACACCTTC
V gene: TRBV30
clone size: few
CDR3 length: 13
J gene: TRBJ1-2
D gene: NA

CDR3 protein: CASSLFRPGSSYNSPLHF
CDR3 DNA: TGTGCCAGCAGTTTATTTAGGCCTGGGAGCTCCTATAATTCACCCCTCCACTTT
V gene: TRBV27
clone size: many
CDR3 length: 18
J gene: TRBJ1-6
D gene: NA

CDR3 protein: CASSGRDSARLETQYF
CDR3 DNA: TGTGCCAGCAGTGGAAGAGATAGCGCGAGGTTGGAGACCCAGTACTTC
V gene: TRBV2
clone size: NA
CDR3 length: 16
J gene: TRBJ2-5
D gene: NA

CDR3 protein: CSARDVRGLGGELFF
CDR3 DNA: TGCAGTGCTAGAGATGTGAGGGGTTTGGGCGGGGAGCTGTTTTTT
V gene: TRBV20-1
clone size: few
CDR3 length: 15
J gene: TRBJ2-2
D gene: NA

CDR3 protein: CAWSSLRGYTF
CDR3 DNA: TGTGCCTGGAGTTCTCTGCGCGGCTACACCTTC
V gene: TRBV30
clone size: many
CDR3 length: 11
J gene: TRBJ1-2
D gene: NA

CDR3 protein: CASSYSRQAFNEQYF
CDR3 DNA: TGTGCCAGCAGTTACTCGAGACAGGCGTTCAACGAGCAGTACTTC
V gene: TRBV6-5
clone size: many
CDR3 length: 15
J gene: TRBJ2-7
D gene: NA

CDR3 protein: CASSLSGSSPLHF
CDR3 DNA: TGTGCCAGCAGTTTATCGGGCAGTTCACCCCTCCACTTT
V gene: TRBV27
clone size: many
CDR3 length: 13
J gene: TRBJ1-6
D gene: NA